This T cell receptor beta chain stems from a study of blood T cell repertoires in COVID-19. As originally analysed: Estimation of nucleated cell counts relied on the amplification of reference gene primers. Produced via immunoSEQ multiplex PCR; TCRdb's table is partial and in-frame only. V, J and clone size derive from that table, while D and trimming were established from the DNA sequence. The sample holds under 200,000 clones, approximately 80% seen once. Germline CDR1 SGHNT, CDR2 YENEEA. The CDR3 has 14 amino acids. The V gene lost 1 base and the J gene lost 6 bases, with 9 bases spanning the gap. The sequence was obtained from a woman between 55 and 75 years old who had recovered from COVID-19. This chain connects TRBV11-3 to TRBJ2-2, with D possibly TRBD2 on 6 matching bases. The sequenced sample consisted of PBMCs or T cells enriched from blood (not recorded which). CDR3 region: CASSLGEAAGELFF. The CDR3 nucleotides read TGTGCCAGCAGCTTAGGGGAGGCGGCCGGGGAGCTGTTTTTT.